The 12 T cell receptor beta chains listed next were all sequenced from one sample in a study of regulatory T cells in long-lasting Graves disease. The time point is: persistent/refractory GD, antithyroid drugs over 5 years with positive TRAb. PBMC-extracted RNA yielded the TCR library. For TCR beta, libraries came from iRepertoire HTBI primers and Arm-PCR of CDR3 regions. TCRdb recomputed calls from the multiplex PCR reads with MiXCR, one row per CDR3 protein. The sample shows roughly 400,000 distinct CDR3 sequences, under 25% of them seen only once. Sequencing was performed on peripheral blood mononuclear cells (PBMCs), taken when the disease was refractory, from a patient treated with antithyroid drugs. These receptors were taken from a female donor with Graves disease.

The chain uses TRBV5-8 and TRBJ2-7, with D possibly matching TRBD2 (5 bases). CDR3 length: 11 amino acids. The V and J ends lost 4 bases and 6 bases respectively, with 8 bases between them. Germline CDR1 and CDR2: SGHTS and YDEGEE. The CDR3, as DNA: TGTGCCAGCAGCCAGGAGGTCGAGCAGTACTTC. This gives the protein CASSQEVEQYF.

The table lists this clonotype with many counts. CDR3 in amino acids: CASGRASYGYTF. The CDR3 DNA follows: TGTGCCAGCGGGCGGGCGTCGTATGGCTACACCTTC. V and J are TRBV12-3 or TRBV12-4 and TRBJ1-2; D is uncertain. The ends were cut back, 8 bases at V and 5 bases at J, with 12 bases in the middle. This CDR3 spans 12 amino acids.

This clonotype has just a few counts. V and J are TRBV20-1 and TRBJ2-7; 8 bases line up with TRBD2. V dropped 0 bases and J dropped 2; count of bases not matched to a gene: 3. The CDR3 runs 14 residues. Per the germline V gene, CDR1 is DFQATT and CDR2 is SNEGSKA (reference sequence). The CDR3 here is CSARDFGRAYEQYF. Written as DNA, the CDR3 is TGCAGTGCTAGAGATTTCGGGAGGGCCTACGAGCAGTACTTC.

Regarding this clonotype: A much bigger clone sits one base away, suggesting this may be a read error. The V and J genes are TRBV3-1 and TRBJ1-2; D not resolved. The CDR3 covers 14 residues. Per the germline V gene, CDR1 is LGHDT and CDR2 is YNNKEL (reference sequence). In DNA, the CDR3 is TGTGTCAGCAGTCTCGGCTGGGAAAACTATGGCTACACCTTC. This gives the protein CVSSLGWENYGYTF.

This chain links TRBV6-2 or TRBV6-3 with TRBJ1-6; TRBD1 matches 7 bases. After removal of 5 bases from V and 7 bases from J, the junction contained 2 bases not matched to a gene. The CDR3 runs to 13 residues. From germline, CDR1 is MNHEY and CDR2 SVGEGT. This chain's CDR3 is CASSDRANSPLHF. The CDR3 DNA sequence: TGTGCCAGCAGTGACAGGGCCAATTCACCCCTCCACTTT.

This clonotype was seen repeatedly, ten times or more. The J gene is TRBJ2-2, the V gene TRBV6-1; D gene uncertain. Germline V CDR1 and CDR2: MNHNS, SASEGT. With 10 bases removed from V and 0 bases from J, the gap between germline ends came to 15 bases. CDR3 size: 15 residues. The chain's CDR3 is CATTPFPANTGELFF. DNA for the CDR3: TGTGCCACCACCCCCTTCCCAGCGAACACCGGGGAGCTGTTTTTT.

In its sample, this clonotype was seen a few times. The CDR3 protein is CATSTGIMANYGYTF. For the CDR3, the DNA is TGTGCCACCAGCACAGGAATAATGGCTAACTATGGCTACACCTTC. The rearrangement uses TRBV15 and TRBJ1-2; the D is unclear. Germline loops: CDR1 LNHNV, CDR2 YYDKDF (reference sequence). Between the trimmed V and J ends, which lost 4 bases and 0 bases, there was a span of 12 bases. The CDR3 runs to 15 residues.

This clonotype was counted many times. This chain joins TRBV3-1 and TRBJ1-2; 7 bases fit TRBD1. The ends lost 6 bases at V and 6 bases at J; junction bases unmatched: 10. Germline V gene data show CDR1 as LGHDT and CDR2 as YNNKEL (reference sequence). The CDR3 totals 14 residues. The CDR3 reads CASSIEDRSHGYTF. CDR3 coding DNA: TGTGCCAGCAGTATCGAGGACAGGAGCCATGGCTACACCTTC.

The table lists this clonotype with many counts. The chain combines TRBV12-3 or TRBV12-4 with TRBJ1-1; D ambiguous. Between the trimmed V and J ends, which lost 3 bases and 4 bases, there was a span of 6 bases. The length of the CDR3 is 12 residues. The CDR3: CASSLGPTEAFF. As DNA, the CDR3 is TGTGCCAGCAGTTTGGGCCCCACTGAAGCTTTCTTT.

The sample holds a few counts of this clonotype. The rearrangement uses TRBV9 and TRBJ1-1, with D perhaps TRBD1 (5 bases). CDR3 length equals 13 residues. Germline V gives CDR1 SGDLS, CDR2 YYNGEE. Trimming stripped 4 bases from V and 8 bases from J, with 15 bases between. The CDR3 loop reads CASSRDQTPEAFF. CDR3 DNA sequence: TGTGCCAGCAGCCGGGACCAGACGCCCGAAGCTTTCTTT.

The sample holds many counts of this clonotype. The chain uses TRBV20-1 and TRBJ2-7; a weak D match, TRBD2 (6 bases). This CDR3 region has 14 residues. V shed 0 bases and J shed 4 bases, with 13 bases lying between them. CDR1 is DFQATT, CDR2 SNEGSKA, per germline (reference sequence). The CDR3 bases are TGCAGTGCTAGAGAGGTGGCAGGAGGGTACGAGCAGTACTTC. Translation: CSAREVAGGYEQYF.

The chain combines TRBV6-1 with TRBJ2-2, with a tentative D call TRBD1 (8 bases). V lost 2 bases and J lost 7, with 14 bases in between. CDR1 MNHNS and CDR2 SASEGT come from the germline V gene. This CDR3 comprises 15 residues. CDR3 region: CASSELQGGIGELFF. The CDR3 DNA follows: TGTGCCAGCAGTGAACTACAGGGGGGGATCGGGGAGCTGTTTTTT.